The 24 T cell receptor beta chains below all came from one sample that was sequenced in a study of vaccination and CD4 T cells after COVID-19. The treatment is: roughly 10-day PBMC culture with coronavirus spike peptide pools or control peptides (ViraFEST assay). No antigen has been assigned to these receptors. Researchers used the Oncomine TCR Beta short-read assay to sequence DNA from cultured CD4+ T cells. From the PCR reads, TCRdb called clonotypes with MiXCR, one entry per CDR3 protein. The table lists more than 10,000 distinct CDR3 sequences, roughly 60% of them singletons, with 22% in the top ten. Source material: CD4+ T cells from blood, cultured in vitro. These receptors were collected from a human donor who had recovered from COVID-19.

This sequence joins TRBV18 and TRBJ2-3, with 10 bases identical to TRBD1. CDR3 size: 14 residues. Germline V gene data show CDR1 as KGHSH and CDR2 as LQKENI. J lost 0 bases, V lost 6 bases, and 0 bases had no gene match. DNA for the CDR3: TGTGCCAGCTCGGGACAGGGGAGCACAGATACGCAGTATTTT. Translation gives CASSGQGSTDTQYF.

The gene calls are TRBV7-8 and TRBJ2-7; TRBD2 might be the D (5 bases). The CDR3 sequence is 17 residues long. The V end was cut by 4 bases, the J end by 0 bases, with 19 bases between. Germline CDR1 is SGHVS and CDR2 is FQNEAQ. In DNA, the CDR3 is TGTGCCAGCAGCTATTCGGGATGGGTGGCGAGCTCCTACGAGCAGTACTTC. This sequence encodes CASSYSGWVASSYEQYF.

The chain combines TRBV6-1 with TRBJ1-4; D is undetermined. V gave up 3 bases and J gave up 9 bases, with 20 bases separating them. CDR3 length equals 16 residues. Germline CDR1 is MNHNS and CDR2 is SASEGT. CDR3 sequence (DNA): TGTGCCAGCAGTGAGTCTCTAGGGCAAGTGGCTCAAAAACTGTTTTTT. Encoded protein: CASSESLGQVAQKLFF.

V usage is TRBV6-1 and J usage is TRBJ1-6; 9 bases are a match to TRBD1. CDR1 is MNHNS and CDR2 is SASEGT in the germline V gene. The CDR3 runs 16 residues. Trimming cost V 2 bases and J 7 bases; bases outside gene matches: 6. CDR3 region: CASSESIGQGNSPLHF. The DNA of the CDR3 is TGTGCCAGCAGTGAATCCATTGGACAGGGGAATTCACCCCTCCACTTT.

For the CDR3, the DNA is TGTGCCAGCAGTCCCCCTAGCGGGAGGGCTTCCTACGAGCAGTACTTC. This sequence encodes CASSPPSGRASYEQYF. This chain uses TRBV7-2 with TRBJ2-7; 12 bases fit TRBD2. V lost 6 bases to trimming and J lost 1 base; unmatched junction nucleotides: 7. This CDR3 is built from 16 residues. From germline, CDR1 is SGHTA and CDR2 FQGNSA.

V usage is TRBV27 and J usage is TRBJ2-5; TRBD2 aligns across 10 bases. V was clipped by 3 bases and J by 5 bases; unmatched bases: 18. Germline V gene lookup returns CDR1 MNHEY and CDR2 SMNVEV (reference sequence). The CDR3 totals 19 residues. The CDR3 DNA reads as TGTGCCAGCAGTTTCCGCCTTACTAGCGGGACCGACGGGGGGGAGACCCAGTACTTC. Translating gives CASSFRLTSGTDGGETQYF.

The CDR3 sequence: CASSFYREETQYF. CDR3 in DNA: TGTGCCAGCAGCTTTTACAGGGAAGAGACCCAGTACTTC. The genes are TRBV7-2 and TRBJ2-5, with D perhaps TRBD1 (6 bases). Germline CDR1 is SGHTA and CDR2 is FQGNSA. V dropped 3 bases and J dropped 3 bases, with 8 bases sitting between them. This CDR3 comprises 13 residues.

This clonotype has more than one count but fewer than ten. The J gene is TRBJ1-2, the V gene TRBV24-1; no clear D gene. V was clipped by 7 bases and J by 4 bases, with 6 bases between them. This CDR3 contains 11 residues. Germline V gene lookup returns CDR1 KGHDR and CDR2 SFDVKD. The CDR3 reads CATRGPYGYTF. The CDR3 bases are TGTGCCACCAGAGGGCCCTATGGCTACACCTTC.

V gene TRBV20-1 combines with J gene TRBJ2-5; D is undetermined. The V gene lost 3 bases and the J gene lost 3 bases, with 5 bases spanning the gap. This CDR3 contains 11 residues. The germline gives CDR1 DFQATT, CDR2 SNEGSKA (reference sequence). The DNA of the CDR3 is TGCAGTGCTAGGCCAGAAGAGACCCAGTACTTC. Translated, it gives CSARPEETQYF.

This clonotype is medium-sized by share. V is TRBV7-2 and J is TRBJ2-7, with a weak D call TRBD2 (5 bases). Trimming stripped 2 bases from V and 4 bases from J, with 12 bases between. Germline lookup yields CDR1 SGHTA and CDR2 FQGNSA. The CDR3 totals 14 residues. This CDR3 is CASSLHRDRYEQYF. As DNA, the CDR3 is TGTGCCAGCAGCTTACACCGGGATAGGTACGAGCAGTACTTC.

The chain joins TRBV20-1 to TRBJ2-1, with TRBD2 identical over 9 bases. V dropped 6 bases and J dropped 4; count of bases not matched to a gene: 7. CDR1 DFQATT and CDR2 SNEGSKA come from the germline V gene (reference sequence). The CDR3 sequence is 14 residues long. Here the CDR3 reads CSAVAGVGYNEQFF. Written as DNA, the CDR3 is TGCAGTGCCGTAGCGGGAGTAGGATACAATGAGCAGTTCTTC.

A word on this clonotype: An end of the junction differs from the germline gene, which may be a read error. The chain has TRBV7-2 and TRBJ1-2; D is ambiguous. The germline V gene has CDR1 SGHTA and CDR2 FQGNSA. The CDR3 spans 16 residues. The CDR3 reads CASSLARTSNGYGHTF. CDR3 in DNA: TGTGCCAGCAGCTTAGCCCGGACCTCCAATGGCTATGGCCACACCTTC.

The V call is TRBV12-3 or TRBV12-4, the J call TRBJ1-5; TRBD1 is a possible D gene (6 bases). The germline V and J ends were trimmed by 5 bases and 6 bases, with 14 bases remaining between them. CDR3 length: 14 amino acids. Here the CDR3 DNA reads TGTGCCAGCAGTCCCCGCCGGGGGCTTCAGCCCCAGCATTTT. Its translation: CASSPRRGLQPQHF.

The genes are TRBV19 and TRBJ2-7, with TRBD1 matching over 7 bases. Germline V gene lookup returns CDR1 LNHDA and CDR2 SQIVND (reference sequence). Unmatched junction bases numbered 13, after V lost 4 bases and J lost 7 bases. The CDR3 totals 15 residues. The CDR3 region is CASSKGTVLGQEQYF. In nucleotides, the CDR3 is TGTGCCAGTAGTAAAGGGACAGTTCTTGGCCAAGAGCAGTACTTC.

The chain recombines TRBV28 with TRBJ1-1; weak D call: TRBD1 (6 bases). This CDR3 spans 12 amino acids. In germline, CDR1 is MDHEN, CDR2 SYDVKM. Trimming pared 7 bases from V and 7 bases from J, leaving 13 bases between. Here the CDR3 reads CASTQQGNEAFF. In DNA, the CDR3 is TGTGCCAGCACCCAACAGGGTAATGAAGCTTTCTTT.

This sequence joins TRBV15 and TRBJ2-3, with 7 bases matching TRBD2. The CDR3 has 16 amino acids. Trimming removed 1 base from V and 0 bases from J; junction bases left unmatched: 4. Germline CDR1 LNHNV, CDR2 YYDKDF (reference sequence). The CDR3 here is CATSRVISGSTDTQYF. In nucleotides, the CDR3 is TGTGCCACCAGCAGAGTCATTAGCGGGAGCACAGATACGCAGTATTTT.

The CDR3 region is CSAREGVGPGAPLHF. The CDR3 nucleotides read TGCAGTGCTAGAGAAGGGGTCGGGCCTGGGGCACCCCTCCACTTT. The rearrangement uses TRBV20-1 and TRBJ1-6; D may be TRBD1 (5 bases). The CDR3 runs 15 residues. The germline V and J ends were trimmed by 0 bases and 11 bases, with 17 bases remaining between them. Per germline, CDR1 DFQATT and CDR2 SNEGSKA (reference sequence).

The chain employs TRBV15 and TRBJ2-2; 9 bases match TRBD2. The CDR3 has 16 residues. CDR1 and CDR2 (germline): LNHNV, YYDKDF (reference sequence). Losses at the gene ends were 1 base for V and 8 bases for J; bases not matched to a gene: 8. The CDR3 reads CATSRGTSERGGELFF. The CDR3 DNA reads as TGTGCCACCAGCAGAGGGACTAGCGAAAGGGGTGGGGAGCTGTTTTTT.

The chain couples TRBV5-1 to TRBJ1-2; D might be TRBD1 (6 bases). Trimming stripped 0 bases from V and 4 bases from J, with 16 bases between. Germline values: CDR1 SGHRS, CDR2 YFSETQ. The CDR3 length is 16 residues. The CDR3 coding sequence is TGCGCCAGCAGCTTGGATAGCCGGACAGCACTCTATGGCTACACCTTC. Its translation: CASSLDSRTALYGYTF.

This sequence joins TRBV6-1 and TRBJ1-1, with D tentatively TRBD1 (5 bases). Trimming stripped 7 bases from V and 1 base from J, with 7 bases between. The CDR3 is 12 residues long. Germline CDR1 is MNHNS and CDR2 is SASEGT. CDR3 protein: CASIGQNTEAFF. In DNA, the CDR3 is TGTGCCAGCATTGGACAGAACACTGAAGCTTTCTTT.

This clonotype was found a few times. J is TRBJ1-2 and V is TRBV6-1; 10 bases fit TRBD1. The V and J ends lost 5 bases and 8 bases, in that order; junction bases with no gene match: 5. The CDR3 extends over 13 amino acids. CDR1 MNHNS and CDR2 SASEGT come from the germline V gene. The CDR3 protein is CASSPTGGDGYTF. In nucleotides, the CDR3 is TGTGCCAGCAGTCCGACAGGGGGCGACGGCTACACCTTC.

The rearrangement links TRBV30 to TRBJ1-5; D perhaps matches TRBD1 (5 bases). Between the trimmed V and J ends, which lost 5 bases and 1 base, there was a span of 18 bases. Germline CDR1 is GTSNPN and CDR2 is SVGIG (reference sequence). This CDR3 spans 16 amino acids. The CDR3 loop is CAWDWGGAASNQPQHF. The DNA for the CDR3 is TGTGCCTGGGATTGGGGCGGAGCGGCAAGCAATCAGCCCCAGCATTTT. The variable domain in full, with the rest retrieved from reference TRBV30 and TRBJ1-5, is SQTIHQWPATLVQPVGSPLSLECTVEGTSNPNLYWYRQAAGRGLQLLFYSVGIGQISSEVPQNLSASRPQDRQFILSSKKLLLSDSGFYLCAWDWGGAASNQPQHFGDGTRLSIL.

This clonotype was seen a handful of times. V and J are TRBV6-1 and TRBJ2-4, with TRBD2 as a possible D gene (5 bases). The V gene's germline CDR1 is MNHNS and CDR2 SASEGT. V dropped 4 bases and J dropped 4 bases, with 11 bases sitting between them. The CDR3 consists of 14 residues. Written as DNA, the CDR3 is TGTGCCAGCAGTGTACGCGGGCAGAAAAACATTCAGTACTTC. Protein: CASSVRGQKNIQYF.

The gene calls are TRBV7-2 and TRBJ1-3; D unclear. CDR1 and CDR2 (germline): SGHTA, FQGNSA. The CDR3 runs 16 residues. Trimming pared 2 bases from V and 0 bases from J, leaving 11 bases between. The CDR3 DNA reads TGTGCCAGCAGCTTACTGGGTCAGCACTCTGGAAACACCATATATTTT. Amino acids: CASSLLGQHSGNTIYF.